This T cell receptor beta chain was recorded in a study of blood T cell repertoires in COVID-19. Study context: Sample material is recorded as cDNA or gDNA derived from T cells, B-cell-depleted T cells, or PBMCs.

Comment on this clone: The sample carries other DNA sequences with the same CDR3.

V shed 7 bases and J shed 0 bases, with 13 bases lying between them. CDR1 and CDR2 from the germline V gene are MNHEY and SMNVEV (reference sequence). This CDR3 is built from 15 residues. In the study's own analysis: It was from reference gene primer amplification that nucleated cell counts were estimated. The data were produced by immunoSEQ multiplex PCR, yet TCRdb's version contains in-frame clones alone and is incomplete. The V and J calls and clone size come from that table; D and trimming were worked out from the DNA. Of around 220,000 clones in the sample, around 88% were seen once. Participant age was roughly 18 to 89 years, and participants resided in about 25 US areas. Clinical histories supplied by participants themselves formed the basis of cohort assignment.

The chain joins TRBV27 to TRBJ2-1; no firm D call. This TCR was recovered from a woman between 50 and 59 years old with acute COVID-19. Sequencing was carried out using PBMCs or T cells enriched from blood (not recorded which). CDR3 loop: CASTYGSSSYNEQFF. DNA for the CDR3: TGTGCCAGCACCTATGGTTCAAGCTCCTACAATGAGCAGTTCTTC.